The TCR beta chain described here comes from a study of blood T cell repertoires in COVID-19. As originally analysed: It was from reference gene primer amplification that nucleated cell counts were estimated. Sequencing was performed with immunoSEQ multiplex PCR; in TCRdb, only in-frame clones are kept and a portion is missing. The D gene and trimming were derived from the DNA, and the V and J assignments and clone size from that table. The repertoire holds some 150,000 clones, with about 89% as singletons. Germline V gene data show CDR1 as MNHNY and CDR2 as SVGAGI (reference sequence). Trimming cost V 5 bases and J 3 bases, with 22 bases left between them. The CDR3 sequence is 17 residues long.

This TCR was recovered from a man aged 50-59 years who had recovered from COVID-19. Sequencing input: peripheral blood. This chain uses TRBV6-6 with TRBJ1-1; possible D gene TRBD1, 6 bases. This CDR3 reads CASSRAVAGVAHTEAFF. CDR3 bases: TGTGCCAGCAGTCGAGCAGTGGCAGGGGTTGCGCACACTGAAGCTTTCTTT.